The 6 T cell receptor beta chains presented below share a single source sample, sequenced in a study of PD-1 blockade in classical Hodgkin lymphoma. Exposure to brentuximab vedotin varied, and each patient had relapsed following autologous stem cell transplantation. Here immunoSEQ multiplex PCR was the method, and the copy in TCRdb shows in-frame clones only, minus some. The sample shows about 30,000 clones, around 67% of them seen only once. Sequences were derived from peripheral blood mononuclear cells (PBMCs), sampled before the second cycle of nivolumab. These TCRs come from a human donor with classical Hodgkin lymphoma.

The chain combines TRBV7-6 with TRBJ2-2, with 11 bases lining up with TRBD2. Germline CDR1 and CDR2: SGHVS and FNYEAQ. The J segment lost 4 bases and the V segment lost 4 bases, leaving 5 bases of the junction unmatched. The CDR3 totals 16 residues. The CDR3 here is CASSSLLAGATGELFF. The CDR3 nucleotides read TGTGCCAGCAGCTCTTTACTAGCGGGGGCCACCGGGGAGCTGTTTTTT.

In regard to this clone: At one end, the junction sequence differs from germline, possibly due to a read error. The gene calls are TRBV5-3 and TRBJ1-1, with a possible D match to TRBD1 (5 bases). TRBV5-3 is given ORF status, its function remaining uncertain. This CDR3 is 14 amino acids long. CDR3 bases: TGTGCCAGCAGCTTGAGGGGTTTGGGCACTGAAGCTTTCTTT. Protein: CASSLRGLGTEAFF.

The chain carries TRBV7-9 and TRBJ1-1, with a weak D call TRBD1 (5 bases). Germline V gene data show CDR1 as SEHNR and CDR2 as FQNEAQ (reference sequence). Between the trimmed V and J ends, which lost 4 bases and 7 bases, there was a span of 16 bases. This CDR3 comprises 14 residues. CDR3 sequence reads: CASSSSGTDNEAFF. CDR3 DNA sequence: TGTGCCAGCAGCTCCTCCGGGACGGATAATGAAGCTTTCTTT.

As to this clone: One end of the junction varies from germline; a read error may be responsible. The chain has TRBV7-7 and TRBJ2-1; the D is unclear. The CDR3 sequence is 14 residues long. The germline V gene encodes CDR1 SSHAT and CDR2 FNYEAQ (reference sequence). The CDR3 is CASSLGASYNEQFF. The CDR3 bases are TGTGCTAGCAGCTTAGGCGCCTCCTACAATGAGCAGTTCTTC.

The genes are TRBV7-6 and TRBJ1-4; D ambiguous. This CDR3 is 17 amino acids long. Germline CDR1 and CDR2: SGHVS and FNYEAQ. Trimming took 5 bases from V and 3 from J, leaving 19 bases between them. This CDR3 reads CASSTRARDRANEKLFF. The CDR3 nucleotides read TGTGCCAGCAGCACGAGGGCACGAGATAGGGCTAATGAAAAACTGTTTTTT.

This chain links TRBV5-4 with TRBJ1-1; TRBD1 is a possible D gene (5 bases). Germline CDR1 and CDR2: SGHNT and YYREEE (reference sequence). The V end was cut by 4 bases, the J end by 4 bases, with 17 bases between. The CDR3 runs to 15 residues. Here the CDR3 DNA reads TGTGCCAGCAGCCCCTTAACCACTCAGGGCACTGAAGCTTTCTTT. It translates to CASSPLTTQGTEAFF.